This T cell receptor beta chain comes out of a study of T cell responses to AZD1222 COVID-19 vaccine. Study results and caveats: In the spike-specific TCR repertoire, nearly half reportedly target unmutated variant regions. There were vaccine-associated CD4 TCRs across spike, dominant at 160-218 and 743-854. Without day 14 samples, only post-peak T cell repertoires were studied. Donors were chiefly white British, with a greater number of females, and clonal diversity was perhaps underestimated.

In germline, CDR1 is MNHEY, CDR2 SVGAGI. There are 13 residues in the CDR3. V was clipped by 6 bases and J by 1 base, with 9 bases between them. TCRdb's copy holds only in-frame clones and misses some; the assay was immunoSEQ multiplex PCR. The table shows 90,000 to 110,000 clones, with roughly 90% occurring only once. This clone has just one count. The antigen remains unidentified. The sample consisted of peripheral blood, taken on day 0 of AZD1222 vaccination. The sequence came from an adult in good health. The V and J genes are TRBV6-5 and TRBJ1-1; a weak D match, TRBD1 (6 bases). CDR3 region: CASRYRENTEAFF. The CDR3 coding sequence is TGTGCCAGCAGGTACAGGGAGAACACTGAAGCTTTCTTT.